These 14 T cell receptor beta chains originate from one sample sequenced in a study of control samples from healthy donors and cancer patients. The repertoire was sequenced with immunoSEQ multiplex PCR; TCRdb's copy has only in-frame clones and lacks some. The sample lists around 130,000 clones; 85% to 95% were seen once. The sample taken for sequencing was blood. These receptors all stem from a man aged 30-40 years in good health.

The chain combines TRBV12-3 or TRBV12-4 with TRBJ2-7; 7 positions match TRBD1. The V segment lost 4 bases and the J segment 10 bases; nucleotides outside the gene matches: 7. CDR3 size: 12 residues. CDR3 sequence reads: CASSSTGTAQYF. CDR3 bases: TGTGCCAGCAGTTCTACCGGGACAGCTCAGTACTTC.

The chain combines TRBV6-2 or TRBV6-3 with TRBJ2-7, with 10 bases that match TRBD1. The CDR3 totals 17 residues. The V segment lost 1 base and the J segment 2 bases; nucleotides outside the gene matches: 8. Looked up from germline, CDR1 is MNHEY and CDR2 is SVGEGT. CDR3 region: CASSYFSLGQGTYEQYF. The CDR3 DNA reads TGTGCCAGCAGTTACTTTAGTTTGGGACAGGGGACCTACGAGCAGTACTTC.

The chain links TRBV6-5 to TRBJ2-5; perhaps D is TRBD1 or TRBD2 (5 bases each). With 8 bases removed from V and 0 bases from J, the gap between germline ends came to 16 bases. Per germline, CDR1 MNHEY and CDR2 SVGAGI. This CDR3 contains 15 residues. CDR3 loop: CASHPRGRDQETQYF. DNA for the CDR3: TGTGCCAGCCATCCGAGGGGCCGTGACCAAGAGACCCAGTACTTC.

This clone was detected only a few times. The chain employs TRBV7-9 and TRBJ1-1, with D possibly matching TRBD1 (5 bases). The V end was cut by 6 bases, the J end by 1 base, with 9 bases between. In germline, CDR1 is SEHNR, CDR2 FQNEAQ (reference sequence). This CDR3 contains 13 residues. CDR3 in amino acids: CASSMGRNTEAFF. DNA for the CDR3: TGTGCCAGCAGTATGGGACGGAACACTGAAGCTTTCTTT.

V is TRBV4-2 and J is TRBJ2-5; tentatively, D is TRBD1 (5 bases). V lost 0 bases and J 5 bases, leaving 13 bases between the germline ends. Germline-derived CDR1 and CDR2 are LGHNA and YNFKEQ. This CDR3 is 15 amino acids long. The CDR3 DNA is TGTGCCAGCAGCCAAGATCGAAGAACAGGTGAGACCCAGTACTTC. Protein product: CASSQDRRTGETQYF.

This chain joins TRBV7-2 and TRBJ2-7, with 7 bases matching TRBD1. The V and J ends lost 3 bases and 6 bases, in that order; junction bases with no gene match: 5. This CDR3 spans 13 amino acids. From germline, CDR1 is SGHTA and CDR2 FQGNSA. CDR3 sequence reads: CASSFTGAAEQYF. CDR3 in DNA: TGTGCCAGCAGCTTTACAGGGGCGGCCGAGCAGTACTTC.

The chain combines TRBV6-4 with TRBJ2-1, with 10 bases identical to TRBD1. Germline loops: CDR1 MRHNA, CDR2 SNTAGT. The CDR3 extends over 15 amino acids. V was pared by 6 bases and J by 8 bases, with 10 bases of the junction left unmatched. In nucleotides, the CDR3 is TGTGCCAGCAGGCTGACAGGGGGCGTATGGGATGAGCAGTTCTTC. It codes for CASRLTGGVWDEQFF.

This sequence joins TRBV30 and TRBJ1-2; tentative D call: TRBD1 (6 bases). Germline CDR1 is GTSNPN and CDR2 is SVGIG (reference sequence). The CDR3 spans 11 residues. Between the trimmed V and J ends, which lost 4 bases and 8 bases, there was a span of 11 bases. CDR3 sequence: CAWITGKGYTF. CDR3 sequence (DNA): TGTGCCTGGATAACAGGGAAAGGCTACACCTTC.

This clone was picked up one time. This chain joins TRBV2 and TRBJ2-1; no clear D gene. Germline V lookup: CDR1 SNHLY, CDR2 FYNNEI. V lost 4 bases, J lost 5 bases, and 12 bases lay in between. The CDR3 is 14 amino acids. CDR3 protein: CASSALGSNNEQFF. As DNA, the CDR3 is TGTGCCAGCAGTGCTCTGGGCAGCAACAATGAGCAGTTCTTC.

CDR3 amino acids: CAISEGGQVYQETQYF. DNA for the CDR3: TGTGCCATCAGTGAGGGGGGCCAGGTTTACCAAGAGACCCAGTACTTC. The chain uses TRBV10-3 and TRBJ2-5; TRBD1 might be the D (6 bases). In germline, CDR1 is ENHRY, CDR2 SYGVKD. This CDR3 comprises 16 residues. V was trimmed by 2 bases and J by 0 bases, leaving 13 bases between them.

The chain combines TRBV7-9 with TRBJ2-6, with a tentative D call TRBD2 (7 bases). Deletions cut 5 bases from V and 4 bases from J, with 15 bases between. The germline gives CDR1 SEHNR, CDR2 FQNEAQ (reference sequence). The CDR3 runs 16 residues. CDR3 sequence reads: CASSLIGGPGANVLTF. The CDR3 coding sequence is TGTGCCAGCAGCCTTATCGGGGGGCCCGGGGCCAACGTCCTGACTTTC.

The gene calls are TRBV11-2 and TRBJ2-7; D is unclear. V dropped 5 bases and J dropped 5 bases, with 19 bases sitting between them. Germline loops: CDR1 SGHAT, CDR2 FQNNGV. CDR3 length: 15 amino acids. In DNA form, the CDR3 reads TGTGCCAGCAGCCCCAAGGGAAGACCCTTGGACGAGCAGTACTTC. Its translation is CASSPKGRPLDEQYF.

The CDR3 nucleotides are TGCGCCAGCAGCCAAGGCCAGGGGTGGGAGCAGTACTTC. Its protein product is CASSQGQGWEQYF. The chain carries TRBV4-1 and TRBJ2-7; possible D gene TRBD1, 6 bases. Germline assignment: CDR1 MGHRA and CDR2 YSYEKL. CDR3 length equals 13 residues. The V and J ends lost 1 base and 7 bases respectively, with 11 bases between them.

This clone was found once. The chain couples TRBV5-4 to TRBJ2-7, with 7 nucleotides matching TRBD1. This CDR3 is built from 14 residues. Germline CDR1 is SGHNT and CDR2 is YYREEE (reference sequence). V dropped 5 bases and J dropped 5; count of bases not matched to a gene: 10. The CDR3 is CASRPQGVRNEQYF. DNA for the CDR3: TGTGCCAGCAGGCCCCAGGGGGTACGCAACGAGCAGTACTTC. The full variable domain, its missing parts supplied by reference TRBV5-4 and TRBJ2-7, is ETGVTQSPTHLIKTRGQQVTLRCSSQSGHNTVSWYQQALGQGPQFIFQYYREEENGRGNFPPRFSGLQFPNYSSELNVNALELDDSALYLCASRPQGVRNEQYFGPGTRLTVT.